A selection of T cell receptor beta chains follows, all from one sample in a study of shared clonotypes between healthy human individuals. This table comes from immunoSEQ multiplex PCR, and its TCRdb copy is limited to in-frame clones, with some not included. The sample contains about 1.1 million clones, roughly 77% of which appear only once. The sample was memory CD4+ T cells from PBMCs. The receptors shown here come from a man aged 18 to 29 in good health. Some clones in this sample may be carry-over from other donors' samples. Each CDR3 is given with its conserved first and last residue. Fields, in order: J gene, V gene, CDR3 protein.

TRBJ2-7 | TRBV6-6 | CASSRFSTSSYEQYF
TRBJ2-2 | TRBV6-5 | CASSYSMLGGELFF
TRBJ1-2 | TRBV28 | CASSLMRVTNYGYTF
TRBJ2-7 | TRBV5-1 | CASSSGGGRAGEQYF
TRBJ2-3 | TRBV4-1 | CASSQPRSSTDTQYF
TRBJ1-1 | TRBV19 | CASSAQTGRNTEAFF
TRBJ1-5 | TRBV10-3 | CAISPGEGSNQPQHF
TRBJ2-1 | TRBV7-9 | CASSLGTSLNEQFF
TRBJ2-5 | TRBV18 | CASSPKRSGGNQESQYF
TRBJ1-5 | TRBV6-1 | CASSRTESNQPQHF
TRBJ2-5 | TRBV5-1 | CASSFQETQYF
TRBJ2-1 | TRBV27 | CASSLGGRGGVNNEQFF
TRBJ2-1 | TRBV5-4 | CASSLDSHEQFF
TRBJ1-4 | TRBV15 | CATSRDVTGGGEKLFF
TRBJ2-5 | TRBV4-1 | CASSRGQGTYQETQYF
TRBJ1-2 | TRBV29-1 | CSVESPGLGGYTF
TRBJ1-4 | TRBV29-1 | CSVDSGGRNEKLFF
TRBJ1-4 | TRBV5-1 | CASSPEGQGYEKLFF
TRBJ2-3 | TRBV28 | CASSFPPGSGGADTQYF
TRBJ2-1 | TRBV29-1 | CSVVELVVYNEQFF
TRBJ2-7 | TRBV5-1 | CASSLVGQGAEEQYF
TRBJ2-1 | TRBV5-1 | CASSLNGLAGADEQFF
TRBJ1-4 | TRBV19 | CASSTGQRNEKLFF
TRBJ2-7 | TRBV5-1 | CASSYGAGGQEQYF
TRBJ1-2 | TRBV5-6 | CASSLGDRGLVDYGYTF
TRBJ2-1 | TRBV30 | CAWSGTGMGYNEQFF
TRBJ2-6 | TRBV18 | CASSRTSGEHSGANVLTF
TRBJ2-7 | TRBV11-2 | CASLMWSGREQYF
TRBJ1-1 | TRBV19 | CASSNGRREAFF
TRBJ1-2 | TRBV27 | CASSRRSDQNYGYTF
TRBJ2-1 | TRBV28 | CASSLPGRSSYNEQFF
TRBJ2-1 | TRBV5-1 | CASSFTYSGSSYNEQFF
TRBJ2-7 | TRBV27 | CASSTSPIAVGDYEQYF
TRBJ2-1 | TRBV5-1 | CASTIAGPYNEQFF
TRBJ1-1 | TRBV7-9 | CASSLVANTEAFF
TRBJ1-5 | TRBV4-2 | CASSPSTGHYSNQPQHF
TRBJ2-1 | TRBV6-5 | CASSYSASGSQWEQFF
TRBJ2-1 | TRBV18 | CASSPTGGGEEFF
TRBJ2-1 | TRBV27 | CASSLGTSGSWGDEQFF
TRBJ2-5 | TRBV6-1 | CASSERSRPETQYF
TRBJ2-3 | TRBV5-5 | CASRPDYYTDTQYF
TRBJ1-5 | TRBV6-1 | CASSSTGARHF
TRBJ1-1 | TRBV7-3 | CASSLRGALNTEAFF
TRBJ2-3 | TRBV27 | CARKGPTDTQYF
TRBJ1-1 | TRBV27 | CASSFRSFIDTEAFF
TRBJ1-2 | TRBV6-5 | CASIRDRAGGYTF
TRBJ1-1 | TRBV7-8 | CASSLGWAGGTEAFF
TRBJ1-1 | TRBV7-3 | CASAIWGGNTEAFF
TRBJ1-1 | TRBV6-4 | CASRKPGSSEAFF